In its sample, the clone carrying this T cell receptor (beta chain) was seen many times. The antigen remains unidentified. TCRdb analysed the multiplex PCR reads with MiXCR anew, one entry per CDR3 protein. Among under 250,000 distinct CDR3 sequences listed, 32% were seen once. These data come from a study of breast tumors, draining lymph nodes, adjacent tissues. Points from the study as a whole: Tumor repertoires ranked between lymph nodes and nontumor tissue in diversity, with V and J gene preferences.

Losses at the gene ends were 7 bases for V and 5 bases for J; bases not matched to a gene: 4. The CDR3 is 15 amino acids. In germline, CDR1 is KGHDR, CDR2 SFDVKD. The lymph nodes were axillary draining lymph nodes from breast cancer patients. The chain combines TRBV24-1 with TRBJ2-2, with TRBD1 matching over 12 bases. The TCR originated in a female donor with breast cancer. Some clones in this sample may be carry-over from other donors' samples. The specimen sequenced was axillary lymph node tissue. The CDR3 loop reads CATRGTGGATGELFF. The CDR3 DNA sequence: TGTGCCACCAGAGGGACAGGGGGCGCGACCGGGGAGCTGTTTTTT.